Listed here is a single TCR beta chain. This clonotype was detected ten times or more. Its antigen target is currently unknown. No base qualities exist here, and no much larger clone lies one base off it. The library came from RT-PCR. TCRdb shows the sequencer as Illumina HiSeq 2500. TCRdb redid the processing of the public reads, applying fastp at Q25 and MiXCR, and retained in-frame beta chains. Identical CDR3 protein sequences are pooled into one entry, listed with their most common genes and DNA. The sample table holds fewer than 700,000 distinct CDR3 sequences, of which roughly 13% were seen once. The top ten clones comprise approximately 14% of the sample. According to the study, the label for this sample's time point signals: around 42 days after influenza vaccine administration. The sample comes from a study of response to subunit inactivated influenza vaccine (dated by TCRdb to the late 2010s). Broadly, across the study: To follow how T cells responded to a trivalent subunit inactivated influenza vaccine, the researchers relied on deep quantitative profiling of the T cell receptor repertoire. Summary of the overall study and its limitations: According to the authors, only a limited number of new T cells may be recruited by each seasonal influenza vaccination.

The CDR3 runs 16 residues from the cysteine to the phenylalanine. The sequence is cut down to CDR3 DNA, 48 bases in frame from base 1. Reading the germline V gene gives CDR1 ENHRY and CDR2 SYGVKD. The germline V end is reduced by 5 bases and the J end by 0 bases; junction bases left unmatched: 5. Sequencing was performed on PBMCs from blood, taken 45 days after vaccination. The receptor chain draws on TRBV10-3 and TRBJ2-2; 8 bases in between match TRBD1. The receptor was isolated from a man between 50 and 59 years old who received an inactivated influenza vaccine. Donor details come from another sample of the same person, matched by shared clones. The DNA is TGTGCCATCAGTTCCGGGACAGGCGCGAACACCGGGGAGCTGTTTTTT. Its protein product is CAISSGTGANTGELFF.